This record looks at one TCR beta chain sequence and its context. The data are from a study of blood T cell repertoires in COVID-19. Assay: immunoSEQ multiplex PCR; the TCRdb copy retains only in-frame clones and omits some. The table lists roughly 210,000 clones, around four fifths of them singletons. After removal of 8 bases from V and 0 bases from J, the junction contained 3 bases not matched to a gene. The V gene's germline CDR1 is SEHNR and CDR2 FQNEAQ (reference sequence). CDR3 size: 13 residues. The chain has TRBV7-9 and TRBJ1-1, with 7 bases lining up with TRBD1. The sequencing input was peripheral blood. The TCR comes from a woman of 80 years or more with COVID-19, enrolled during active disease. CDR3 region: CASRQGLNTEAFF. CDR3 nucleotides: TGTGCCAGCCGACAGGGTTTGAACACTGAAGCTTTCTTT.